A single T cell receptor beta chain is shown here with its context. The source of the sample is a study of OX40 agonist ivuxolimab in advanced cancers. TCRdb keeps only in-frame clones here, not all; method: immunoSEQ multiplex PCR. The sample has some 64,000 clones, roughly nine tenths seen once. The input for sequencing was CD4+ or CD8+ T cells sorted from blood, taken in a trial of the OX40 agonist ivuxolimab. The receptor comes from an adult with an advanced solid tumor such as melanoma, head and neck, liver or kidney cancer.

CDR3 loop: CASSIGLAGAGPYNEQFF. CDR3 nucleotide sequence: TGTGCCAGTAGTATTGGGCTAGCGGGAGCGGGGCCCTACAATGAGCAGTTCTTC. The genes are TRBV19 and TRBJ2-1; 10 bases are shared with TRBD2. This CDR3 contains 18 residues. In germline, CDR1 is LNHDA, CDR2 SQIVND (reference sequence). Germline trimming cut 3 bases from V and 2 bases from J; bases unmatched to any gene: 10. The full variable domain, completed using reference TRBV19 and TRBJ2-1, is DGGITQSPKYLFRKEGQNVTLSCEQNLNHDAMYWYRQDPGQGLRLIYYSQIVNDFQKGDIAEGYSVSREKKESFPLTVTSAQKNPTAFYLCASSIGLAGAGPYNEQFFGPGTRLTVL.